These 21 T cell receptor beta chains share one sample of origin, sequenced in a study of T cell responses to AZD1222 COVID-19 vaccine. Sequenced by immunoSEQ multiplex PCR; TCRdb stores in-frame clones only, minus some. This table has approximately 150,000 clones, more than 90% appearing once. The specimen comprised peripheral blood, sampled on day 0 of AZD1222 vaccination. These receptor sequences come from an adult in good health.

The chain employs TRBV7-9 and TRBJ1-5; D unclear. From germline, CDR1 is SEHNR and CDR2 FQNEAQ (reference sequence). With 5 bases removed from V and 3 bases from J, the gap between germline ends came to 11 bases. The CDR3 length is 14 residues. The CDR3 sequence is CASSTVGYNQPQHF. CDR3 DNA: TGTGCCAGCAGCACCGTGGGGTACAATCAGCCCCAGCATTTT. Filled out from reference TRBV7-9 and TRBJ1-5, the complete variable domain reads DTGVSQNPRHKITKRGQNVTFRCDPISEHNRLYWYRQTLGQGPEFLTYFQNEAQLEKSRLLSDRFSAERPKGSFSTLEIQRTEQGDSAMYLCASSTVGYNQPQHFGDGTRLSIL.

The V gene is TRBV29-1, the J gene TRBJ2-5; D may correspond to TRBD1 or TRBD2 (5 bases each). Trimming cost V 0 bases and J 7 bases, with 9 bases left between them. Germline V gene data show CDR1 as SQVTM and CDR2 as ANQGSEA. CDR3 length equals 12 residues. CDR3 amino acids: CSVEEGGGTQYF. The DNA for the CDR3 is TGCAGCGTTGAAGAGGGTGGGGGGACCCAGTACTTC.

The chain is built from TRBV5-1 and TRBJ1-1; D perhaps matches TRBD1 (5 bases). The V end was cut by 0 bases, the J end by 5 bases, with 11 bases between. The CDR3 runs 14 residues. The germline CDR1 and CDR2 sequences are SGHRS and YFSETQ. The CDR3 DNA reads TGCGCCAGCAGCTTGGCTGGGGCGAGGACTGAAGCTTTCTTT. Translated, it gives CASSLAGARTEAFF. Using reference TRBV5-1 and TRBJ1-1 for the parts outside the CDR3, the full variable domain is KAGVTQTPRYLIKTRGQQVTLSCSPISGHRSVSWYQQTPGQGLQFLFEYFSETQRNKGNFPGRFSGRQFSNSRSEMNVSTLELGDSALYLCASSLAGARTEAFFGQGTRLTVV.

The J gene is TRBJ1-4, the V gene TRBV5-1; 10 nucleotides line up with TRBD1. Germline lookup yields CDR1 SGHRS and CDR2 YFSETQ. The CDR3 loop spans 16 amino acids. The J segment lost 3 bases and the V segment lost 3 bases, leaving 5 bases of the junction unmatched. CDR3 region: CASSWGTGDANEKLFF. The CDR3 DNA reads TGCGCCAGCAGCTGGGGGACAGGGGACGCTAATGAAAAACTGTTTTTT.

CDR3 in DNA: TGTGCCAGCAGTGACCGAGACAGTCTCACCGGGGAGCTGTTTTTT. Residues: CASSDRDSLTGELFF. This chain links TRBV27 with TRBJ2-2; possibly TRBD1 for D (5 bases). The CDR3 totals 15 residues. CDR1 and CDR2 (germline): MNHEY, SMNVEV (reference sequence). The germline V and J ends were trimmed by 5 bases and 4 bases, with 14 bases remaining between them.

The rearrangement links TRBV7-9 to TRBJ2-5, with D unresolved. CDR1 and CDR2 from the germline V gene are SEHNR and FQNEAQ (reference sequence). This CDR3 has 13 amino acids. V was cut by 6 bases and J by 5 bases, with 13 bases left in between. In nucleotides, the CDR3 is TGTGCCAGCAGTTTGGACGCTTGGGAGACCCAGTACTTC. Translated, it gives CASSLDAWETQYF.

The chain couples TRBV30 to TRBJ1-4; D is unclear. The V end was cut by 2 bases, the J end by 5 bases, with 9 bases between. This CDR3 comprises 13 residues. Germline loops: CDR1 GTSNPN, CDR2 SVGIG (reference sequence). The CDR3 loop is CAWSKDRNEKLFF. CDR3 nucleotides: TGTGCCTGGAGTAAAGACCGGAATGAAAAACTGTTTTTT.

The J gene is TRBJ1-4, the V gene TRBV6-5, with D uncertain. The germline V gene encodes CDR1 MNHEY and CDR2 SVGAGI. CDR3 length equals 15 residues. Between the trimmed V and J ends, which lost 2 bases and 0 bases, there was a span of 7 bases. The CDR3 reads CASSYVRTTNEKLFF. CDR3 nucleotides: TGTGCCAGCAGTTACGTAAGGACAACTAATGAAAAACTGTTTTTT.

This chain links TRBV30 with TRBJ1-1; D is ambiguous. Per germline, CDR1 GTSNPN and CDR2 SVGIG (reference sequence). V was pared by 2 bases and J by 2 bases, with 6 bases between. This CDR3 comprises 12 residues. The CDR3 reads CAWSSPNTEAFF. The CDR3 DNA reads as TGTGCCTGGAGTAGCCCTAACACTGAAGCTTTCTTT.

This chain connects TRBV20-1 to TRBJ2-7; no definite D call. V was cut by 2 bases and J by 3 bases, with 5 bases left in between. Germline CDR1 is DFQATT and CDR2 is SNEGSKA (reference sequence). CDR3 length: 11 residues. The DNA for the CDR3 is TGCAGTGCTAGACAAGACTACGAGCAGTACTTC. Translated: CSARQDYEQYF.

This sequence joins TRBV10-3 and TRBJ1-1; a weak D match, TRBD1 (5 bases). CDR1 is ENHRY and CDR2 is SYGVKD in the germline V gene. The CDR3 has 15 residues. V lost 2 bases to trimming and J lost 3 bases, with 13 bases between them. The DNA of the CDR3 is TGTGCCATCAGTGAGGGACCTCAGGGTTACACTGAAGCTTTCTTT. Translated, it gives CAISEGPQGYTEAFF.

The rearrangement links TRBV7-9 to TRBJ1-1; D gene uncertain. CDR1 and CDR2 from the germline V gene are SEHNR and FQNEAQ (reference sequence). The CDR3 is 12 residues long. V lost 5 bases and J 5 bases, leaving 9 bases between the germline ends. This chain's CDR3 is CASSLHGTEAFF. In nucleotides, the CDR3 is TGTGCCAGCAGCCTCCACGGGACTGAAGCTTTCTTT.

The table lists this clone with many counts. V is TRBV6-4 and J is TRBJ2-5; 8 bases align to TRBD2. This CDR3 region has 15 residues. Unmatched junction bases numbered 3, after V lost 2 bases and J lost 1 base. CDR1 and CDR2 (germline): MRHNA, SNTAGT. The CDR3 protein is CASSDLAGSQETQYF. The CDR3 DNA reads TGTGCCAGCAGTGACCTAGCGGGCTCCCAAGAGACCCAGTACTTC.

This sequence joins TRBV7-2 and TRBJ2-7, with D uncertain. Per the germline V gene, CDR1 is SGHTA and CDR2 is FQGNSA. There are 14 residues in the CDR3. V was trimmed by 1 base and J by 3 bases, leaving 10 bases between them. In nucleotides, the CDR3 is TGTGCCAGCAGCTTAGATGTAGTCGACTACGAGCAGTACTTC. It is translated as CASSLDVVDYEQYF.

Only one count was recorded for this clone. The CDR3 loop is CASNNSPLSNQPQHF. CDR3 DNA sequence: TGTGCCAGCAACAATAGTCCCCTTAGCAATCAGCCCCAGCATTTT. The chain couples TRBV6-5 to TRBJ1-5; D uncertain. V was trimmed by 7 bases and J by 0 bases, leaving 13 bases between them. CDR1 MNHEY and CDR2 SVGAGI come from the germline V gene. The CDR3 runs 15 residues.

CDR3 sequence: CASSSGLPTDTQYF. The CDR3 nucleotides read TGTGCCAGCAGCTCGGGACTACCCACAGATACGCAGTATTTT. This chain uses TRBV7-9 with TRBJ2-3; 7 nucleotides agree with TRBD2. Looked up from germline, CDR1 is SEHNR and CDR2 is FQNEAQ (reference sequence). V shed 4 bases and J 2 bases; nucleotides not matched to a gene: 3. The length of the CDR3 is 14 residues.

J is TRBJ2-5 and V is TRBV5-5; weak D call: TRBD1 (6 bases). Germline V gene data show CDR1 as SGHKS and CDR2 as YYEKEE (reference sequence). Trimming took off 5 bases at V and 1 base at J, with 15 bases between the two ends. CDR3 length equals 15 residues. The CDR3 protein is CASSPEGTPQETQYF. CDR3 DNA: TGTGCCAGCAGTCCCGAGGGGACACCCCAAGAGACCCAGTACTTC.

V gene TRBV21-1 combines with J gene TRBJ2-5; the D call of TRBD2 is as the table states it, not checked on the DNA. TRBV21-1 is annotated as a pseudogene. The CDR3 totals 11 residues. CDR3 amino acids: CASSKRETQYF. The CDR3 DNA reads TGTGCCAGCAGCAAGAGGGAGACCCAGTACTTC.

The rearrangement links TRBV18 to TRBJ1-2; 9 nucleotides line up with TRBD1. J was trimmed by 2 bases and V by 3 bases; bases with no gene match: 7. This CDR3 contains 16 residues. Germline loops: CDR1 KGHSH, CDR2 LQKENI. CDR3 amino acids: CASSPPGTGRNYGYTF. CDR3 in DNA: TGTGCCAGCTCACCCCCCGGGACAGGGAGAAACTATGGCTACACCTTC.

This chain uses TRBV5-1 with TRBJ2-7, with TRBD2 as a possible D gene (6 bases). The V gene's germline CDR1 is SGHRS and CDR2 YFSETQ. V lost 4 bases and J lost 0, with 17 bases in between. The CDR3 contains 16 residues. The CDR3 protein is CASSMTTSLSSYEQYF. The CDR3 nucleotides read TGCGCCAGCAGCATGACTACTAGCTTAAGCTCCTACGAGCAGTACTTC.

The chain links TRBV30 to TRBJ2-3; D is uncertain. CDR3 size: 13 residues. The V gene lost 0 bases and the J gene lost 5 bases, with 9 bases spanning the gap. Germline CDR1 is GTSNPN and CDR2 is SVGIG (reference sequence). CDR3 amino acids: CAWSVGPLDTQYF. In nucleotides, the CDR3 is TGTGCCTGGAGTGTAGGCCCGTTAGATACGCAGTATTTT.